Listed here are 21 T cell receptor beta chains from one sample, sequenced in a study of cytomegalovirus exposure and HLA in healthy donors (dated by TCRdb to 2015 to 2018). Library preparation was by the immunoSEQ multiplex PCR assay. The clones in this table, taken by TCRdb from immuneACCESS, are in-frame only. Not every clone is retained; where verified, under half of the shortfall comes from an unresolved V gene, and the cause of the rest is unknown. This sample comprises 200,000 to 250,000 clones, around four fifths of them detected only once. The top ten hold roughly 5.7% of the sample. The sequenced sample was PBMCs. Receptors were obtained from a woman aged 18-29 years in good health and CMV-seronegative.

The chain is built from TRBV29-1 and TRBJ1-2; weak D call: TRBD1 (6 bases). Germline V gives CDR1 SQVTM, CDR2 ANQGSEA. The CDR3 extends over 13 amino acids. The germline V and J ends were trimmed by 6 bases and 4 bases, with 15 bases remaining between them. CDR3 nucleotides: TGCAGCGTCTTTCCAGGGGAGAGCTATGGCTACACCTTC. This gives the protein CSVFPGESYGYTF.

J is TRBJ1-1 and V is TRBV2; tentative D call: TRBD1 (5 bases). This CDR3 has 14 amino acids. V lost 7 bases and J lost 11, with 23 bases in between. Per the germline V gene, CDR1 is SNHLY and CDR2 is FYNNEI. The CDR3: CASTALEGLGWAFF. As DNA, the CDR3 is TGTGCCAGCACCGCGTTAGAGGGGCTGGGGTGGGCTTTCTTT.

The chain carries TRBV6-6 and TRBJ2-1, with TRBD2 identical over 7 bases. The CDR3 length is 16 residues. With 1 base clipped from V and 5 bases from J, the junction kept 8 bases outside the gene matches. Germline lookup yields CDR1 MNHNY and CDR2 SVGAGI (reference sequence). Written as DNA, the CDR3 is TGTGCCAGCAGTTACTTTGGCGGGGGTTCCAACAATGAGCAGTTCTTC. Translating gives CASSYFGGGSNNEQFF.

The rearrangement joins TRBV28 to TRBJ2-2, with 7 positions matching TRBD2. V shed 6 bases, J shed 1 base, and the junction held 2 bases outside the gene matches. The CDR3 consists of 14 residues. CDR1 is MDHEN, CDR2 SYDVKM, per germline. CDR3 residues: CASSPSGNTGELFF. For the CDR3, the DNA is TGTGCCAGCAGCCCTAGCGGGAACACCGGGGAGCTGTTTTTT.

The chain combines TRBV27 with TRBJ2-3; D is unresolved. CDR1 is MNHEY, CDR2 SMNVEV, per germline (reference sequence). This CDR3 is 12 amino acids long. V was clipped by 3 bases and J by 5 bases, with 6 bases between them. The CDR3 protein is CASSFWGDTQYF. CDR3 DNA: TGTGCCAGCAGTTTTTGGGGAGATACGCAGTATTTT.

This chain connects TRBV27 to TRBJ1-5, with a tentative D call TRBD1 (5 bases). Germline CDR1 MNHEY, CDR2 SMNVEV (reference sequence). This CDR3 has 14 amino acids. Trimming removed 3 bases from V and 6 bases from J, with 12 bases in between. The CDR3 here is CASSLSGWAQPQHF. DNA of the CDR3: TGTGCCAGCAGTTTGTCAGGGTGGGCTCAGCCCCAGCATTTT.

This CDR3 is CASSYRKQGIGETQYF. The DNA of the CDR3 is TGTGCCAGCAGTTACAGAAAGCAGGGGATTGGGGAGACCCAGTACTTC. The chain couples TRBV6-6 to TRBJ2-5, with D possibly matching TRBD1 (6 bases). The CDR3 totals 16 residues. CDR1 and CDR2 (germline): MNHNY, SVGAGI (reference sequence). V shed 2 bases and J shed 5 bases, with 18 bases lying between them.

The rearrangement links TRBV4-1 to TRBJ1-2; D is uncertain. The CDR3 consists of 14 residues. The ends were cut back, 3 bases at V and 3 bases at J, with 11 bases in the middle. CDR1 and CDR2 (germline): MGHRA, YSYEKL. CDR3 in DNA: TGCGCCAGCAGCCAGACCTCCTCCTACTATGGCTACACCTTC. Protein product: CASSQTSSYYGYTF.

The CDR3 DNA sequence: TGTGCCTGGAGTTCGAGGGGGCGCGTCTATGGCTACACCTTC. Its translation is CAWSSRGRVYGYTF. The chain links TRBV30 to TRBJ1-2; 7 bases agree with TRBD1. This CDR3 contains 14 residues. Germline CDR1 is GTSNPN and CDR2 is SVGIG (reference sequence). J lost 4 bases, V lost 2 bases, and 7 bases had no gene match.

V usage is TRBV11-2 and J usage is TRBJ1-4; 7 positions match TRBD1. The germline gives CDR1 SGHAT, CDR2 FQNNGV. The V and J ends lost 4 bases and 4 bases, in that order; junction bases with no gene match: 3. CDR3 length: 14 residues. CDR3 sequence (DNA): TGTGCCAGCAGCTCGGGACAGCATAATGAAAAACTGTTTTTT. This codes for CASSSGQHNEKLFF.

This chain connects TRBV11-2 to TRBJ2-3; weak D call: TRBD1 (5 bases). The CDR3 extends over 16 amino acids. CDR1 is SGHAT, CDR2 FQNNGV, per germline. V was clipped by 0 bases and J by 3 bases, with 13 bases between them. CDR3 bases: TGTGCCAGCAGCTTAGAAGTGGCAGGGTTTACAGATACGCAGTATTTT. Residues: CASSLEVAGFTDTQYF.

The genes are TRBV5-1 and TRBJ2-1; the D call may be TRBD1 or TRBD2 (5 bases each). CDR1 is SGHRS, CDR2 YFSETQ, per germline. Trimming left V 3 bases short and J 9 bases short, with 16 bases between. CDR3 length: 14 residues. The CDR3 bases are TGCGCCAGCAGCTGGGGGTATGGGCAGTCTGAGCAGTTCTTC. This sequence encodes CASSWGYGQSEQFF.

V usage is TRBV28 and J usage is TRBJ2-3, with a weak D call TRBD2 (6 bases). CDR1 is MDHEN, CDR2 SYDVKM, per germline. This CDR3 region has 15 residues. Deletions cut 2 bases from V and 3 bases from J, with 12 bases between. CDR3 in amino acids: CASSLDVAGTDTQYF. CDR3 DNA sequence: TGTGCCAGCAGTTTAGATGTGGCGGGAACAGATACGCAGTATTTT. The whole variable domain, remainder taken from reference TRBV28 and TRBJ2-3, is DVKVTQSSRYLVKRTGEKVFLECVQDMDHENMFWYRQDPGLGLRLIYFSYDVKMKEKGDIPEGYSVSREKKERFSLILESASTNQTSMYLCASSLDVAGTDTQYFGPGTRLTVL.

The V call is TRBV28, the J call TRBJ2-7, with 8 bases identical to TRBD2. V shed 6 bases, J shed 6 bases, and the junction held 10 bases outside the gene matches. The CDR3 contains 14 residues. Germline V gene sequence: CDR1 MDHEN, CDR2 SYDVKM. CDR3 nucleotides: TGTGCCAGCAGCCCCCGGGGGGGACGGAGCGAGCAGTACTTC. The encoded protein is CASSPRGGRSEQYF.

This clone was seen once. The chain joins TRBV9 to TRBJ2-1, with unresolved D. Trimming took off 3 bases at V and 7 bases at J, with 11 bases between the two ends. CDR3 length equals 13 residues. Germline V CDR1 and CDR2: SGDLS, YYNGEE. This chain's CDR3 is CASSEENRNEQFF. CDR3 bases: TGTGCCAGCAGCGAGGAAAACCGTAATGAGCAGTTCTTC.

This chain connects TRBV5-1 to TRBJ1-1; D is unresolved. This CDR3 is built from 11 residues. Germline V gene lookup returns CDR1 SGHRS and CDR2 YFSETQ. Trimming shortened V by 4 bases and J by 7 bases, and 8 bases separated the two germline ends. The CDR3 DNA sequence: TGCGCCAGCAGCGGAAGCGGTGAAGCTTTCTTT. It encodes CASSGSGEAFF.

V and J are TRBV28 and TRBJ2-5, with TRBD2 matching over 14 bases. V gave up 3 bases and J gave up 0 bases; unmatched junction bases: 3. CDR3 length: 17 residues. Per germline, CDR1 MDHEN and CDR2 SYDVKM. For the CDR3, the DNA is TGTGCCAGCAGTTTCCGACTAGCGGGAGGGGACCAAGAGACCCAGTACTTC. Protein: CASSFRLAGGDQETQYF.

The chain has TRBV28 and TRBJ1-6, with D unclear. Germline V gene sequence: CDR1 MDHEN, CDR2 SYDVKM. Trimming removed 6 bases from V and 14 bases from J, with 17 bases in between. The CDR3 is 13 residues long. The CDR3, as DNA: TGTGCCAGCAGCCTCAGCTCCCTCACGGCCCTCCACTTT. Translating gives CASSLSSLTALHF.

This CDR3 is CASSDRGSDTEAFF. CDR3 DNA sequence: TGCGCCAGCAGCGACCGGGGGTCGGACACTGAAGCTTTCTTT. The chain is built from TRBV5-1 and TRBJ1-1; D might be TRBD1 (5 bases). Germline-derived CDR1 and CDR2 are SGHRS and YFSETQ. This CDR3 has 14 amino acids. Trimming took 4 bases from V and 3 from J, leaving 13 bases between them.

This chain connects TRBV18 to TRBJ1-1; D possibly corresponds to TRBD1 (6 bases). CDR3 length equals 15 residues. The V end was cut by 2 bases, the J end by 3 bases, with 13 bases between. The V gene's germline CDR1 is KGHSH and CDR2 LQKENI. CDR3 in DNA: TGTGCCAGCTCACCATCCTCGGCAGGGGACACTGAAGCTTTCTTT. Protein sequence: CASSPSSAGDTEAFF. The entire variable domain, with the rest obtained from reference TRBV18 and TRBJ1-1, is as follows: NAGVMQNPRHLVRRRGQEARLRCSPMKGHSHVYWYRQLPEEGLKFMVYLQKENIIDESGMPKERFSAEFPKEGPSILRIQQVVRGDSAAYFCASSPSSAGDTEAFFGQGTRLTVV.

The chain links TRBV5-6 to TRBJ2-1, with D possibly TRBD2 on 5 matching bases. Trimming took off 4 bases at V and 4 bases at J, with 9 bases between the two ends. Germline V gene sequence: CDR1 SGHDT, CDR2 YYEEEE. The CDR3 length is 13 residues. The CDR3 loop is CASSRERYNEQFF. CDR3 sequence (DNA): TGTGCCAGCAGCCGAGAGCGGTACAATGAGCAGTTCTTC.